This paragraph reports one T cell receptor (beta chain). The germline V gene encodes CDR1 SGDLS and CDR2 YYNGEE. This CDR3 has 16 residues. The V gene end was trimmed by 3 bases and the J gene end by 0 bases; junction bases not matched to a gene: 8. The data were taken from a study of blood T cell repertoires in COVID-19. Across the whole study: The United States, Italy and Spain provided the acute and convalescent COVID-19 samples.

Participants spanned ages about 18 to 100 years and resided in about two dozen US areas. For recovered donors of Cohort 3, there were two negative PCRs, clearance, or symptom resolution. In the original processing: Cell counts per sample came from amplifying reference gene primers. Profiling relied on immunoSEQ multiplex PCR, and the TCRdb table lists in-frame clones only, not all of them. The D gene and trimming were derived from the DNA, and the V and J assignments and clone size from that table. Of hundreds of thousands of clones detected, more than 85% appear once; the ten largest clones hold 1.6%.

The genes are TRBV9 and TRBJ1-1, with 7 bases identical to TRBD1. This TCR was sampled from a woman aged 45-59 years who had recovered from COVID-19. Sample: PBMCs or T cells enriched from blood (not recorded which). The CDR3 is CASSGDRESLNTEAFF. In nucleotides, the CDR3 is TGTGCCAGCAGCGGGGACAGAGAAAGTTTGAACACTGAAGCTTTCTTT.